This TCR beta chain appears in the sequencing data of a study of T cells in Graves' hyperthyroidism and ophthalmopathy (dated by TCRdb to about 2019). About the investigation overall: Peripheral blood was sampled at the time of initial diagnosis, prior to any treatment. TCR V-J signatures able to tell the groups apart were searched for in a discovery cohort of some 97 patients, of whom over 40 had Graves' ophthalmopathy and 57 had stable Graves' hyperthyroidism. Whether ophthalmopathy could be predicted prospectively was tested in an independent validation cohort made up of under 20 hyperthyroidism patients plus 17 patients who later progressed to ophthalmopathy. The approximately 100 discovery patients were divided at random into training and test sets in a 7:3 ratio. In over five Graves' hyperthyroidism patients, the study also compared T-cell repertoires from thyroid tissue with T-cell repertoires from blood. After sampling, hyperthyroidism patients received methimazole starting at 30 mg daily, and ophthalmopathy patients received high-dose intravenous methylprednisolone. According to the paper, TCR Vbeta CDR3 sequencing was carried out on about 140 peripheral blood samples, which came from approximately 41 ophthalmopathy, around 75 hyperthyroidism and around 17 progressor patients. What the study reported, not specific to this receptor: No statistical method was used to fix the sample size in advance, and group allocation was not hidden from the investigators. Most expanded thyroid clonotypes (frequency above 0.001) were also found in blood, which suggests that blood repertoires may mirror thyroid immune responses. During validation, the model predicted progression to ophthalmopathy a median of roughly 7.1 months ahead of onset, with more than 55% sensitivity and 72.22% specificity. In cross-validation, a model built on a 13 V-J signature told ophthalmopathy apart from stable hyperthyroidism with less than 90% sensitivity and around 83% specificity, and in testing the same model reached 80%/75%.

In this sample, this clonotype turned up many times. Its recognized antigen is unknown. No quality values exist for individual bases; no much larger clone is one base distant. The germline ends are 17 bases apart after V is trimmed by 1 base and J by 8 bases. CDR1 and CDR2, per the germline V gene (reference sequence), are LGHDT and YNNKEL. There are 16 amino acids in the CDR3, from cysteine to phenylalanine inclusive. Here the CDR3 DNA is all that survives: 48 bases in frame from base 1. Moderately to severely active disease, a Clinical Activity Score of at least 3, a NOSPECS grade of at least 4, and a duration under 3 months were present in ophthalmopathy patients. Patients with uncontrolled infections, other autoimmune diseases, pregnancy or lactation were excluded. Diagnoses relied on clinical symptoms, serum thyroxine and TRAb, thyroid ultrasound and orbital computed tomography. PBMCs were separated from under 12 ml of fresh peripheral blood using Ficoll-Paque density gradient centrifugation. Total RNA was extracted using Trizol reagent, and RNA quality was assessed on an Agilent 2100 Bioanalyzer.

The TCR beta CDR3 regions were amplified from the RNA transcripts. A first-round RT-PCR of the TCR CDR3 used the HTBI primer set with the Qiagen OneStep RT-PCR kit. A second multiplex PCR round built the libraries, followed by size selection and purification. Sequencing of the libraries was done on an Illumina HiSeq2000 using paired-end 100 bp reads. As for the authors' bioinformatics: Raw data were processed with SOAPnuke, discarding reads with adapters, uncalled bases, mean Phred below 15, or no exact constant-primer or identifier match. COPE v1.2.5 was used to merge high-quality paired reads, and clonotypes were defined as unique nucleotide sequences. Clonotypes were aligned to IMGT TRBV, TRBD and TRBJ reference segments using MiTCR v1.1. The analysis was restricted to V-J combinations with a frequency above 0.0001, which together covered over 99% of the repertoires. The TCS score was defined as F50 (clonal expansion) divided by E x V (chaos), with BLOSUM62-based TCRdist calculated between CDR3 peptides within each V-J. Welch's t-statistics and random forest reduced approximately 520 V-J features to roughly 13, which were used in a naive Bayes classifier (R e1071). TCRdb took the public reads, trimmed them with fastp at Q25, ran MiXCR for clone calling and kept in-frame beta chains. When rows share a CDR3 protein, they turn into one entry using the most common DNA and genes. These V and J calls are TCRdb output, not the study's own analysis. For this sample the table gives over 350,000 distinct CDR3 sequences, of which approximately 17% were detected only once. Clones ranked in the top ten supply 40% of the sample.

The chain couples TRBV3-1 to TRBJ1-4; the D gene assignment is ambiguous. The TCR comes from a man younger than 35 with Graves' ophthalmopathy. Sequenced sample: blood. Here is the DNA: TGTGCCAGCAGCCAAGCGGGATGGCAGGTTCGAGAAAAACTGTTTTTT. This is translated as CASSQAGWQVREKLFF.